The rows below give T cell receptor beta chains drawn from one sample of a study of cytomegalovirus exposure and HLA in healthy donors. Assay: immunoSEQ multiplex PCR; the TCRdb copy retains only in-frame clones and omits some. The table shows tens of thousands of clones, with about 82% occurring only once. The sample consisted of PBMCs. The receptor set was obtained from a man aged 25-45 years in good health and CMV-seronegative. The CDR3 runs from the conserved cysteine through the conserved F or W. The order of the fields is clone size, J gene, D gene, CDR3 length, V gene, CDR3 DNA, CDR3 protein. A D gene is named only where the DNA matches it firmly. Clone size is given for some rows only: seen once, a few or many times, or a class if the clone is expanded.

few,TRBJ2-2,TRBD2,22,TRBV4-1,TGCGCCAGCAGCCAAGATCGGGCCCGGTTAGCGGGGGGCGGTGGAGACACCGGGGAGCTGTTTTTT,CASSQDRARLAGGGGDTGELFF
.,TRBJ2-5,.,14,TRBV7-3,TGTGCCAGCAGCTTAGCAGGGGTGGGAGAGACCCAGTACTTC,CASSLAGVGETQYF
.,TRBJ1-1,.,13,TRBV5-4,TGTGCCAGCAGCGATCACAGGGTGACTGAAGCTTTCTTT,CASSDHRVTEAFF
.,TRBJ1-1,.,14,TRBV9,TGTGCCAGCAAGAGGACAGAAGGTGTCACTGAAGCTTTCTTT,CASKRTEGVTEAFF
.,TRBJ2-1,TRBD1,13,TRBV7-2,TGTGCCAGCAGCGGACAGGGTTACAATGAGCAGTTCTTC,CASSGQGYNEQFF
.,TRBJ1-6,.,13,TRBV6-5,TGTGCCAGCAGTTACCAGTATAATTCACCCCTCCACTTT,CASSYQYNSPLHF
.,TRBJ2-7,TRBD1,16,TRBV7-2,TGTGCCAGCAGCTCGCCGGCATTCACAGGGGGCGACGAGCAGTACTTC,CASSSPAFTGGDEQYF
.,TRBJ2-1,.,12,TRBV19,TGTGCCAGTAGTTGGACATACAATGAGCAGTTCTTC,CASSWTYNEQFF
.,TRBJ1-5,.,17,TRBV2,TGTGCCATCGCCGGGACACCTCCACTTTATAGCAATCAGCCCCAGCATTTT,CAIAGTPPLYSNQPQHF
.,TRBJ2-7,TRBD2,17,TRBV27,TGTGCCAGCAGTTTATTACCTCCGGGGGGAGGAATCCACGAGCAGTACTTC,CASSLLPPGGGIHEQYF
.,TRBJ2-3,TRBD1,15,TRBV7-3,TGTGCCAGCAGCCCCCGGACAGGTTTGTCAGATACGCAGTATTTT,CASSPRTGLSDTQYF
.,TRBJ2-7,TRBD2,15,TRBV7-2,TGTGCCAGCAGCTCTCCGGGACTAGCAGTTTGGAGGCAGTACTTC,CASSSPGLAVWRQYF
.,TRBJ1-4,.,14,TRBV6-1,TGTGCCAGCGGTCGACTAGCACGAAATGAAAAACTGTTTTTT,CASGRLARNEKLFF
.,TRBJ2-5,.,14,TRBV7-9,TGTGCCAGCAGCTTAGGGAGGTACCAAGAGACCCAGTACTTC,CASSLGRYQETQYF
.,TRBJ2-3,TRBD2,14,TRBV10-3,TGTGCCATCAGCCAAGCGGGGGGCACAGATACGCAGTATTTT,CAISQAGGTDTQYF
.,TRBJ2-7,.,15,TRBV7-2,TGTGCCAGCAGCCCAGGGGGGCTCCGCTCCTACGAGCAGTACTTC,CASSPGGLRSYEQYF
.,TRBJ2-5,TRBD2,18,TRBV6-1,TGTGCCAGCAGTGAAGCGGATCTAGCGGGGGCTTCTCGGGGGACCCAGTACTTC,CASSEADLAGASRGTQYF
.,TRBJ2-2,TRBD2,18,TRBV5-4,TGTGCCAGCAGCCGCCGGTCGATAGCGGGGACCAACACCGGGGAGCTGTTTTTT,CASSRRSIAGTNTGELFF
.,TRBJ1-2,TRBD1,12,TRBV29-1,TGCAGCGTGGCCGACAGGGGATATGGCTACACCTTC,CSVADRGYGYTF
once,TRBJ2-2,.,14,TRBV29-1,TGCAGCGTTGTCGTGGGGAGGAACACCGGGGAGCTGTTTTTT,CSVVVGRNTGELFF
few,TRBJ1-4,.,11,TRBV7-9,TGTGCCAGCAGCTGGAGTGAAAAACTGTTTTTT,CASSWSEKLFF
few,TRBJ1-5,.,15,TRBV6-1,TGTGCCAGCAGTGAACTCGTACGGGGAAGTCAGCCCCAGCATTTT,CASSELVRGSQPQHF
few,TRBJ2-7,.,14,TRBV5-1,TGCGCCAGCAGCTTGGACAGCCCCGGGAACGAGCAGTACTTC,CASSLDSPGNEQYF
.,TRBJ2-5,TRBD2,18,TRBV5-1,TGCGCCAGCAGCTTGAGTATTGCGCTAGCGGGGAACCAAGAGACCCAGTACTTC,CASSLSIALAGNQETQYF
.,TRBJ2-1,.,13,TRBV6-1,TGTCTTACCGACAGGAGCTCCTACAATGAGCAGTTCTTC,CLTDRSSYNEQFF
once,TRBJ2-3,.,18,TRBV5-5,TGTGCCAGCAGCTTGTTCGGGAAGTGGGAGTGGGTCACAGATACGCAGTATTTT,CASSLFGKWEWVTDTQYF